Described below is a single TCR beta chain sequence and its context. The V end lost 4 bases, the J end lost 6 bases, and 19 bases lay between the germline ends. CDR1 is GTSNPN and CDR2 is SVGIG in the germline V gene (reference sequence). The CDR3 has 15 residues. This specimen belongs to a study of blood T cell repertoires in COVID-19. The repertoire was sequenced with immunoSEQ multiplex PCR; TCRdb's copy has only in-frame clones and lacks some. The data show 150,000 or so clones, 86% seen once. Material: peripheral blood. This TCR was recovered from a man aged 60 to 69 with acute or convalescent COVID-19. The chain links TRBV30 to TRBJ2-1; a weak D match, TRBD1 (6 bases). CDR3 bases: TGTGCCTGGAACGGTAGGGGGAGTCTAGGCAATGAGCAGTTCTTC. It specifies CAWNGRGSLGNEQFF. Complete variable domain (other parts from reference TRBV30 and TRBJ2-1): SQTIHQWPATLVQPVGSPLSLECTVEGTSNPNLYWYRQAAGRGLQLLFYSVGIGQISSEVPQNLSASRPQDRQFILSSKKLLLSDSGFYLCAWNGRGSLGNEQFFGPGTRLTVL.